This T cell receptor (beta chain) was obtained from a study of shared clonotypes between healthy human individuals. This table comes from immunoSEQ multiplex PCR, and its TCRdb copy is limited to in-frame clones, with some not included. This table has a few million clones, under 95% appearing once. The CDR3 extends over 15 amino acids. Germline CDR1 reads SGHTA; CDR2 reads FQGNSA. V dropped 3 bases and J dropped 1; count of bases not matched to a gene: 3. The sequence was collected from a man between 18 and 29 years old in good health. Some clones in this sample may be carry-over from other donors' samples. Material for sequencing was naive CD4+ T cells from PBMCs. Noted subset: CD45RA+ positively selected. V gene TRBV7-2 combines with J gene TRBJ2-7; 10 nucleotides align to TRBD2. The CDR3 DNA is TGTGCCAGCAGCTTGGGACTAGCGAGATCCTACGAGCAGTACTTC. This sequence encodes CASSLGLARSYEQYF.